The clone carrying this T cell receptor beta chain came up many times. Its specificity is not known. The read terminates 3 residues before the CDR3 end, so the remaining end is supplied by the germline J gene. The data derive from a study of T cell clonality in common variable immunodeficiency. Study outcomes and limitations: Fewer deletions and N-nucleotide insertions were reportedly seen in common variable immunodeficiency TCR beta sequences. CVID subjects showed higher TCRbeta clonality than healthy controls.

Assay used: immunoSEQ multiplex PCR; TCRdb lists only in-frame clones, some missing. The sample shows 80,000 or so clones, none of them appearing just once. The germline CDR1 and CDR2 sequences are MNHEY and SMNVEV (reference sequence). The CDR3 is 14 amino acids. The V and J ends lost 7 bases and 4 bases respectively, with 13 bases between them. The specimen was peripheral blood mononuclear cells. V usage is TRBV27 and J usage is TRBJ1-4; D is possibly TRBD1 (5 bases). The TCR was taken from a person aged 18 to 70 in good health. CDR3 loop: CASTTRGSNEKLFF. The CDR3 bases that were read are TGTGCCAGCACCACGAGGGGTAGTAATGAAAAA.